These 22 T cell receptor beta chains came from one sample sequenced in a study of molecular identifiers for immune sequencing clone quantification. MiXCR, applied by TCRdb to the PCR reads, yields one record per CDR3 protein. The repertoire includes roughly 86,000 distinct CDR3 sequences, roughly 20% of them detected once, and 0.85% sits in the top ten. The sample was naive CD8+ T cells from blood, with Jurkat cell RNA spiked in. As for subset: FACS-sorted CD8+CD4-CCR7+CD45RA+ naive T cells. These receptors all come from a human donor in good health. Some libraries in this study had Jurkat cell RNA spiked in.

This clonotype has a count of ten or more. The chain has TRBV2 and TRBJ2-7; D possibly matches TRBD1 or TRBD2 (5 bases each). V shed 1 base and J shed 3 bases, with 13 bases lying between them. CDR3 length: 15 residues. The V gene's germline CDR1 is SNHLY and CDR2 FYNNEI. The CDR3 DNA reads as TGTGCCAGCAGTGAAGGGACACTAGACTACTACGAGCAGTACTTC. Its translation: CASSEGTLDYYEQYF.

This clonotype was counted between two and nine times. The chain carries TRBV3-1 and TRBJ1-4, with D perhaps matching TRBD1 (5 bases). V was clipped by 0 bases and J by 7 bases, with 15 bases between them. Per germline, CDR1 LGHDT and CDR2 YNNKEL (reference sequence). CDR3 length equals 16 residues. DNA of the CDR3: TGTGCCAGCAGCCAAGATTACGTCAGGGTTGGTGAAAAACTGTTTTTT. Translating it yields CASSQDYVRVGEKLFF.

This clonotype was counted at least ten times. The genes are TRBV5-5 and TRBJ2-7; D gene unclear. The germline V gene has CDR1 SGHKS and CDR2 YYEKEE (reference sequence). The CDR3 covers 13 residues. V dropped 0 bases and J dropped 2 bases, with 6 bases sitting between them. The CDR3 spells CASSLGRTYEQYF. CDR3 in DNA: TGTGCCAGCAGCTTGGGCCGGACCTACGAGCAGTACTTC.

The V gene is TRBV3-2, the J gene TRBJ2-3; no check of the table's D call, TRBD1, against the DNA was made. TRBV3-2 is designated a pseudogene. This CDR3 is built from 18 residues. CDR3 in amino acids: CASSQGGGRGRSEDTQYF. The CDR3 nucleotides read TGTGCCAGCAGCCAAGGGGGGGGACGGGGGCGGAGTGAAGATACGCAGTATTTT.

The sample holds many counts of this clonotype. J is TRBJ2-4 and V is TRBV3-1; no definite D call. V lost 1 base and J 2 bases, leaving 15 bases between the germline ends. The germline V gene has CDR1 LGHDT and CDR2 YNNKEL (reference sequence). The CDR3 contains 17 residues. The CDR3 loop reads CASSQAAVSSTKNIQYF. The CDR3 nucleotides read TGTGCCAGCAGCCAAGCGGCGGTGTCCTCAACCAAAAACATTCAGTACTTC.

The chain is built from TRBV3-2 and TRBJ2-7; the table's D call TRBD1 went unverified against the DNA. TRBV3-2 is recorded as a pseudogene. This CDR3 is 14 amino acids long. The CDR3: CASSLDWGGYEQYF. CDR3 nucleotide sequence: TGTGCCAGCAGCTTGGACTGGGGGGGCTATGAACAGTACTTC.

The chain carries TRBV4-3 and TRBJ2-1; D ambiguous. This CDR3 spans 16 amino acids. V lost 0 bases to trimming and J lost 0 bases, with 9 bases between them. The germline V gene encodes CDR1 LGHNA and CDR2 YSLEER. The CDR3 DNA sequence: TGCGCCAGCAGCCAAGATCGGACGGGCTCCTACAATGAGCAGTTCTTC. Protein sequence: CASSQDRTGSYNEQFF.

In this sample, this clonotype turned up many times. The genes are TRBV7-9 and TRBJ2-7; weak D call: TRBD2 (6 bases). Germline V CDR1 and CDR2: SEHNR, FQNEAQ (reference sequence). The CDR3 is 15 residues long. V was pared by 5 bases and J by 6 bases, with 20 bases between. This chain's CDR3 is CASSQSGTGPFEQYF. CDR3 nucleotide sequence: TGTGCCAGCAGCCAGAGTGGGACTGGTCCCTTCGAGCAGTACTTC.

Regarding this clonotype: The junction differs from germline at one of its ends, possibly a read error. The chain couples TRBV29-1 to TRBJ2-7; 10 nucleotides align to TRBD1. CDR1 is SQVTM, CDR2 ANQGSEA, per germline. The CDR3 contains 13 residues. Here the CDR3 reads CSATNSGTGEKYF. The CDR3, as DNA: TGTAGCGCTACCAATAGTGGGACAGGGGAAAAGTACTTC.

This clonotype was seen at least ten times. The CDR3 region has the DNA TGTGCCAGCAGCTATCCGGGACTGGGCACAGATACGCAGTATTTT. Translation gives CASSYPGLGTDTQYF. The V gene is TRBV11-2, the J gene TRBJ2-3, with D perhaps matching TRBD2 (6 bases). V was trimmed by 4 bases and J by 1 base, leaving 12 bases between them. CDR1 SGHAT and CDR2 FQNNGV come from the germline V gene. CDR3 length equals 15 residues.

This clonotype occurred many times. The chain carries TRBV14 and TRBJ2-1; 13 positions match TRBD2. This CDR3 region has 16 residues. V shed 2 bases and J 8 bases; nucleotides not matched to a gene: 6. CDR1 is SGHDN and CDR2 is FVKESK in the germline V gene. DNA of the CDR3: TGTGCCAGCAGCCAAATGACTAGCGGGAGGTTCGATGAGCAGTTCTTC. Amino acid sequence: CASSQMTSGRFDEQFF.

This clonotype showed up many times. V and J are TRBV5-8 and TRBJ2-1; D possibly corresponds to TRBD2 (6 bases). CDR1 and CDR2 (germline): SGHTS, YDEGEE. The CDR3 is made up of 12 amino acids. V gave up 6 bases and J gave up 9 bases, with 13 bases separating them. The CDR3 loop is CASKTSSGEQFF. The CDR3 DNA follows: TGTGCCAGCAAGACTAGTTCCGGTGAGCAGTTCTTC.

This clonotype has ten or more counts. The chain uses TRBV19 and TRBJ2-1, with 8 bases aligning to TRBD2. Trimming took 5 bases from V and 7 from J; bases not matched to a gene: 13. The CDR3 consists of 16 residues. CDR1 is LNHDA and CDR2 is SQIVND in the germline V gene (reference sequence). The CDR3 reads CASSPGTRGTRNEQFF. CDR3 sequence (DNA): TGTGCCAGTAGTCCCGGGACCCGGGGGACTAGGAATGAGCAGTTCTTC.

In its sample, this clonotype was seen many times. The rearrangement joins TRBV6-5 to TRBJ2-2; D is unresolved. Germline-derived CDR1 and CDR2 are MNHEY and SVGAGI. The CDR3 spans 12 residues. Between the trimmed V and J ends, which lost 0 bases and 4 bases, there was a span of 0 bases. CDR3 DNA: TGTGCCAGCAGTTACTCCACCGGGGAGCTGTTTTTT. The encoded protein is CASSYSTGELFF.

This chain links TRBV7-2 with TRBJ2-3; D is undetermined. Per germline, CDR1 SGHTA and CDR2 FQGNSA. The CDR3 runs 15 residues. Trimming removed 1 base at V and 2 bases at J, with 10 bases between. CDR3 sequence reads: CASSLVVQYTDTQYF. In DNA form, the CDR3 reads TGTGCCAGCAGCTTAGTCGTACAGTACACAGATACGCAGTATTTT.

Ten or more counts support this clonotype. V and J are TRBV11-2 and TRBJ2-7, with TRBD1 matching over 12 bases. The CDR3 is 16 residues long. Losses at the gene ends were 4 bases for V and 5 bases for J; bases not matched to a gene: 9. CDR1 is SGHAT and CDR2 is FQNNGV in the germline V gene. This CDR3 reads CASSSSWGDRGHEQYF. The CDR3 nucleotides read TGTGCCAGCAGCTCATCGTGGGGGGACAGGGGGCACGAGCAGTACTTC.

This clonotype was counted ten times or more. This chain joins TRBV7-2 and TRBJ1-5, with D maybe TRBD1 (5 bases). The germline CDR1 and CDR2 sequences are SGHTA and FQGNSA. The length of the CDR3 is 16 residues. V was trimmed by 1 base and J by 4 bases, leaving 14 bases between them. For the CDR3, the DNA is TGTGCCAGCAGCTTAGGAGGGGAGGACGGAAATCAGCCCCAGCATTTT. Translation gives CASSLGGEDGNQPQHF.

There are a few counts of this clonotype. V gene TRBV2 combines with J gene TRBJ1-4, with D tentatively TRBD1 (5 bases). V was shortened by 4 bases and J by 0 bases, with 12 bases between the two germline ends. This CDR3 comprises 16 residues. The germline V gene encodes CDR1 SNHLY and CDR2 FYNNEI. The CDR3 protein is CASSGWGRATNEKLFF. The CDR3 DNA is TGTGCCAGCAGTGGTTGGGGACGCGCAACTAATGAAAAACTGTTTTTT.

CDR3 residues: CASSQRWTSGDQETQYF. CDR3 DNA: TGCGCCAGCAGCCAACGATGGACTAGCGGGGACCAAGAGACCCAGTACTTC. The V and J genes are TRBV4-1 and TRBJ2-5; 12 bases match TRBD2. Looked up from germline, CDR1 is MGHRA and CDR2 is YSYEKL. CDR3 length equals 17 residues. V was pared by 2 bases and J by 0 bases, with 4 bases of the junction left unmatched.

This clonotype came up many times. The chain has TRBV12-3 or TRBV12-4 and TRBJ1-5; D perhaps matches TRBD1 (5 bases). The CDR3 has 15 residues. The V and J ends lost 4 bases and 6 bases respectively, with 16 bases between them. CDR3: CASSSRGYIGQPQHF. CDR3 nucleotides: TGTGCCAGCAGTTCCCGGGGGTATATCGGTCAGCCCCAGCATTTT.

Remarks on this clonotype: A much larger clone sits a single nucleotide away, making a read error possible. The CDR3 region is CASPARGEEEQYF. The CDR3 DNA sequence: TGTGCCAGCCCAGCACGGGGGGAAGAGGAGCAGTACTTC. V gene TRBV18 combines with J gene TRBJ2-7; 7 nucleotides match TRBD2. CDR1 KGHSH and CDR2 LQKENI come from the germline V gene. J gave up 7 bases and V 8 bases, and 11 bases lay outside the gene matches. This CDR3 spans 13 amino acids.

With respect to this clonotype: A much more abundant neighbour one base away suggests this may be a read error. This chain links TRBV28 with TRBJ1-5; no reliable D call. Per the germline V gene, CDR1 is MDHEN and CDR2 is SYDVKM. The V gene lost 3 bases and the J gene lost 6 bases, with 12 bases spanning the gap. This CDR3 has 14 residues. CDR3 sequence reads: CASSFRAEGQPQHF. The CDR3 region has the DNA TGTGCCAGCAGTTTTAGGGCCGAGGGTCAGCCCCAGCATTTT.